This TCR beta chain was captured in a study of T cells in Graves' hyperthyroidism and ophthalmopathy. Study-level background: Peripheral blood was acquired at first diagnosis, ahead of any therapy whatsoever. Overall study findings and caveats: Most thyroid clonotypes with frequency above 0.001 were detected in blood.

This clonotype has more than one count but fewer than ten. The antigen is not known. Authors of the study amplified TCR beta CDR3 regions from RNA transcripts. The TCR CDR3 was amplified in a first-round RT-PCR using the HTBI primer set. TCRdb passed the multiplex PCR reads through MiXCR, listing each CDR3 protein once. The sample comprises approximately 360,000 distinct CDR3 sequences, 15% to 19% of which are singletons, and roughly 25% rests with the top ten. Sequencing was carried out using blood. This TCR came from a young woman with Graves' hyperthyroidism that later progressed to Graves' ophthalmopathy.

The CDR3 DNA follows: TGTGCCAGCAGTTACCCGCCTAGCGGGAGAGCGACCGGGGAGCTGTTTTTT. Its protein is CASSYPPSGRATGELFF. The chain uses TRBV6-5 and TRBJ2-2; 10 bases match TRBD2. The length of the CDR3 is 17 residues. The germline gives CDR1 MNHEY, CDR2 SVGAGI. J lost 5 bases, V lost 2 bases, and 8 bases had no gene match.